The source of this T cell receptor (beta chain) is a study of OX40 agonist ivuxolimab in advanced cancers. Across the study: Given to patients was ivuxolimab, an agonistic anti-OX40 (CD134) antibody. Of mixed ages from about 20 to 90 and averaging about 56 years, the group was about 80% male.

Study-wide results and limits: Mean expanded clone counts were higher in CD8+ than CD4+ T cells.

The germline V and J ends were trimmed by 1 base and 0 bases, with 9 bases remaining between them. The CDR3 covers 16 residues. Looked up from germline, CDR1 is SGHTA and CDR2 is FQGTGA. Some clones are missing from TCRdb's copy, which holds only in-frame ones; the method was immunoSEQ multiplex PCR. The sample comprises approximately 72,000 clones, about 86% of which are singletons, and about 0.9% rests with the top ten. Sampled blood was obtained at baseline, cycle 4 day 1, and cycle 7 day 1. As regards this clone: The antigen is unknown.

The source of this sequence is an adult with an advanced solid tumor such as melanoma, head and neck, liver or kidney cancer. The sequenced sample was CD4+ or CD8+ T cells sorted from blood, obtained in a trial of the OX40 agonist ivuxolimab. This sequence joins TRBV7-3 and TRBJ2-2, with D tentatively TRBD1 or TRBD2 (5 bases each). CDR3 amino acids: CASSLNGGSNTGELFF. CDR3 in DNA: TGTGCCAGCAGCTTAAATGGGGGATCGAACACCGGGGAGCTGTTTTTT.